This record concerns one T cell receptor (beta chain) sequence. Its specificity is not known. Generated by immunoSEQ multiplex PCR, the TCRdb table keeps only in-frame clones and is missing some. The sample consists of about 35,000 clones, approximately 90% of them appearing once. The data derive from a study of T cells in localized non-small cell lung cancer. Overall study findings and caveats: A denser population of T cells in blood accompanied longer overall survival.

Here the sequenced sample was peripheral blood mononuclear cells, taken before any cancer treatment. The TCR originated in a female donor over 55 with stage II lung adenocarcinoma.

CDR3 coding DNA: TGTGCCAGCTCACAAGACAGGGGGAAACAACAGCCCCAGCATTTT. Residues: CASSQDRGKQQPQHF. The V gene is TRBV18, the J gene TRBJ1-5; 9 nucleotides align to TRBD1. Germline V gene lookup returns CDR1 KGHSH and CDR2 LQKENI. Trimming removed 4 bases from V and 7 bases from J; junction bases left unmatched: 8. This CDR3 comprises 15 residues.